Listed below are T cell receptor beta chains from one sample, sequenced in a study of CD8+CD57+ T cells in acquired aplastic anemia. One entry per CDR3 protein results from TCRdb running MiXCR on the reads. The sample gives 180,000 or so distinct CDR3 sequences, roughly 43% of which show up once; more than 0.85% is in the top ten. Sequencing was performed on sorted CD4+, CD8+, or CD8+CD57+ T cells (not recorded which) from PBMCs. These receptors originate from a human donor with aplastic anemia. The CDR3 runs from the conserved cysteine through the conserved F or W. A D gene is named only where the DNA matches it firmly. Not all rows give a size; the values are once, few, many and, for expanded clones, a class.

abundance: medium-sized
d_gene: TRBD1
v_gene: TRBV15
j_gene: TRBJ1-6
CDR3aa: CATNGQGAEGQGSPLHF
CDR3nt: TGTGCCACAAACGGACAGGGGGCGGAGGGACAAGGTTCACCCCTCCACTTT

abundance: .
d_gene: .
v_gene: TRBV7-8
j_gene: TRBJ2-7
CDR3aa: CASSSEVASAYEQYF
CDR3nt: TGTGCCAGCAGCTCCGAGGTGGCTAGCGCCTACGAGCAGTACTTC

abundance: .
d_gene: TRBD2
v_gene: TRBV29-1
j_gene: TRBJ2-7
CDR3aa: CSVIRAGEEQYF
CDR3nt: TGCAGCGTTATAAGAGCGGGAGAAGAGCAGTACTTC

abundance: many
d_gene: .
v_gene: TRBV5-6
j_gene: TRBJ1-2
CDR3aa: CASSSDTNYGYTF
CDR3nt: TGTGCCAGCAGCTCGGATACAAACTATGGCTACACCTTC

abundance: .
d_gene: TRBD2
v_gene: TRBV20-1
j_gene: TRBJ2-7
CDR3aa: CSVSSGRGYEQYF
CDR3nt: TGCAGTGTTTCGAGCGGGAGGGGCTACGAGCAGTACTTC

abundance: many
d_gene: TRBD2
v_gene: TRBV6-2/TRBV6-3
j_gene: TRBJ2-7
CDR3aa: CASSSSGGASYEQYF
CDR3nt: TGTGCCAGCAGTAGCAGCGGGGGGGCATCCTACGAGCAGTACTTC

abundance: many
d_gene: .
v_gene: TRBV11-2
j_gene: TRBJ2-1
CDR3aa: CASSLDLKTVASYNEQFF
CDR3nt: TGTGCCAGCAGCTTAGATCTGAAGACGGTTGCCTCCTACAATGAGCAGTTCTTC

abundance: many
d_gene: .
v_gene: TRBV7-9
j_gene: TRBJ2-7
CDR3aa: CASSLALVQGDSYEQYF
CDR3nt: TGTGCCAGCAGCTTAGCGCTAGTTCAGGGCGATTCCTACGAGCAGTACTTC

abundance: .
d_gene: .
v_gene: TRBV5-1
j_gene: TRBJ2-7
CDR3aa: CASSLGTANSYEQYF
CDR3nt: TGCGCCAGCAGCTTAGGGACGGCAAACTCCTACGAGCAGTACTTC

abundance: many
d_gene: .
v_gene: TRBV6-1
j_gene: TRBJ2-5
CDR3aa: CASSQGWGTQYF
CDR3nt: TGTGCCAGCAGTCAGGGGTGGGGGACCCAGTACTTC

abundance: .
d_gene: .
v_gene: TRBV18
j_gene: TRBJ1-4
CDR3aa: CASSPQSGAGEKLFF
CDR3nt: TGTGCCAGCTCACCACAGTCTGGGGCAGGTGAAAAACTGTTTTTT

abundance: once
d_gene: .
v_gene: TRBV20-1
j_gene: TRBJ1-3
CDR3aa: CSARDSKVPTGKGNTIYF
CDR3nt: TGCAGTGCTAGAGATTCCAAGGTTCCAACAGGGAAGGGAAACACCATATATTTT

abundance: .
d_gene: .
v_gene: TRBV19
j_gene: TRBJ2-7
CDR3aa: CASSAGRGVTYEQYF
CDR3nt: TGTGCCAGTAGTGCTGGCAGGGGAGTTACCTACGAGCAGTACTTC

abundance: many
d_gene: .
v_gene: TRBV29-1
j_gene: TRBJ2-5
CDR3aa: CSVEPRGGQETQYF
CDR3nt: TGCAGCGTTGAGCCCAGGGGCGGACAAGAGACCCAGTACTTC

abundance: once
d_gene: TRBD2
v_gene: TRBV6-2/TRBV6-3
j_gene: TRBJ2-7
CDR3aa: CASKFSGSSAYEQYF
CDR3nt: TGTGCCAGCAAGTTTAGCGGGAGTTCGGCCTACGAGCAGTACTTC

abundance: .
d_gene: .
v_gene: TRBV25-1
j_gene: TRBJ2-7
CDR3aa: CASSRETGAYEQYF
CDR3nt: TGTGCCAGCAGTAGAGAGACGGGAGCCTACGAGCAGTACTTC

abundance: .
d_gene: TRBD1
v_gene: TRBV15
j_gene: TRBJ1-3
CDR3aa: CATSAGGTGNTIYF
CDR3nt: TGTGCCACCAGCGCAGGGGGTACTGGAAACACCATATATTTT

abundance: .
d_gene: .
v_gene: TRBV7-6
j_gene: TRBJ1-4
CDR3aa: CASSVDEKLFF
CDR3nt: TGTGCCAGCAGCGTGGACGAAAAACTGTTTTTT

abundance: .
d_gene: .
v_gene: TRBV25-1
j_gene: TRBJ1-2
CDR3aa: CASRWGWDYGYTF
CDR3nt: TGTGCCAGCAGATGGGGCTGGGACTATGGCTACACCTTC

abundance: many
d_gene: .
v_gene: TRBV5-1
j_gene: TRBJ1-2
CDR3aa: CASSLDRNYGYTF
CDR3nt: TGTGCCAGCAGCCTAGACAGAAACTATGGCTACACCTTC

abundance: many
d_gene: TRBD2
v_gene: TRBV20-1
j_gene: TRBJ2-7
CDR3aa: CSAHQTSGRSYEQYF
CDR3nt: TGCAGTGCGCACCAAACTAGCGGGAGATCCTACGAGCAGTACTTC

abundance: many
d_gene: .
v_gene: TRBV15
j_gene: TRBJ2-2
CDR3aa: CATSRDRPNTGELFF
CDR3nt: TGTGCCACCAGCAGAGATCGGCCAAACACCGGGGAGCTGTTTTTT

abundance: .
d_gene: .
v_gene: TRBV29-1
j_gene: TRBJ2-1
CDR3aa: CSVASLSYNEQFF
CDR3nt: TGCAGCGTTGCCTCGCTCTCCTACAATGAGCAGTTCTTC

abundance: .
d_gene: .
v_gene: TRBV5-1
j_gene: TRBJ2-2
CDR3aa: CASSPGEWLFF
CDR3nt: TGCGCCAGCAGCCCGGGGGAGTGGCTGTTTTTT

abundance: .
d_gene: .
v_gene: TRBV15
j_gene: TRBJ2-3
CDR3aa: CATSTGVSTDTQYF
CDR3nt: TGTGCCACCAGCACAGGGGTGAGCACAGATACGCAGTATTTT

abundance: .
d_gene: .
v_gene: TRBV9
j_gene: TRBJ2-2
CDR3aa: CATERSGELFF
CDR3nt: TGTGCCACAGAAAGGTCCGGGGAGCTGTTTTTT

abundance: many
d_gene: TRBD1
v_gene: TRBV2
j_gene: TRBJ1-1
CDR3aa: CASQGAMNTEAFF
CDR3nt: TGTGCCAGTCAGGGGGCGATGAACACTGAAGCTTTCTTT

abundance: .
d_gene: .
v_gene: TRBV7-2
j_gene: TRBJ2-7
CDR3aa: CASSSGVFGAYEQYF
CDR3nt: TGTGCCAGCAGTTCGGGGGTGTTTGGAGCCTACGAGCAGTACTTC

abundance: .
d_gene: TRBD2
v_gene: TRBV20-1
j_gene: TRBJ2-3
CDR3aa: CSAREGLVLADTQYF
CDR3nt: TGCAGTGCTCGTGAAGGACTAGTCTTAGCAGATACGCAGTATTTT

abundance: many
d_gene: TRBD2
v_gene: TRBV5-1
j_gene: TRBJ2-3
CDR3aa: CASSFPSGETDTQYF
CDR3nt: TGCGCCAGCAGCTTCCCTAGCGGGGAGACAGATACGCAGTATTTT

abundance: .
d_gene: TRBD2
v_gene: TRBV6-1
j_gene: TRBJ2-5
CDR3aa: CASSSPGRGSQETQYF
CDR3nt: TGTGCCAGCAGCTCCCCCGGGCGGGGGTCTCAAGAGACCCAGTACTTC

abundance: many
d_gene: .
v_gene: TRBV4-1
j_gene: TRBJ2-7
CDR3aa: CASSTPALTYEQYF
CDR3nt: TGCGCCAGCAGTACCCCTGCACTGACCTACGAGCAGTACTTC

abundance: few
d_gene: .
v_gene: TRBV20-1
j_gene: TRBJ1-3
CDR3aa: CSLILDSGNTIYF
CDR3nt: TGCAGCCTAATCCTGGACTCTGGAAACACCATATATTTT

abundance: .
d_gene: TRBD2
v_gene: TRBV5-1
j_gene: TRBJ2-3
CDR3aa: CASSSGTSGESDTQYF
CDR3nt: TGCGCCAGCAGCTCCGGGACTAGCGGGGAATCAGATACGCAGTATTTT

abundance: many
d_gene: .
v_gene: TRBV27
j_gene: TRBJ1-6
CDR3aa: CATSEGGYSPLHF
CDR3nt: TGTGCCACCTCGGAGGGGGGATATTCACCCCTCCACTTT

abundance: many
d_gene: .
v_gene: TRBV7-2
j_gene: TRBJ1-5
CDR3aa: CASSLGPTRGQPQHF
CDR3nt: TGTGCCAGCAGCTTAGGCCCTACAAGGGGACAGCCCCAGCATTTT

abundance: many
d_gene: .
v_gene: TRBV6-5
j_gene: TRBJ1-1
CDR3aa: CASGYQMNTEAFF
CDR3nt: TGTGCCAGCGGTTACCAGATGAACACTGAAGCTTTCTTT

abundance: .
d_gene: .
v_gene: TRBV5-1
j_gene: TRBJ1-1
CDR3aa: CASSPRRVNTEAFF
CDR3nt: TGCGCCAGCAGCCCGCGGCGAGTGAACACTGAAGCTTTCTTT

abundance: many
d_gene: TRBD1
v_gene: TRBV6-6
j_gene: TRBJ1-6
CDR3aa: CASSYKQGAFSPLHF
CDR3nt: TGTGCCAGCAGTTACAAACAGGGGGCTTTTTCACCCCTCCACTTT

abundance: .
d_gene: .
v_gene: TRBV20-1
j_gene: TRBJ2-7
CDR3aa: CSASDHPAAYEQYF
CDR3nt: TGCAGTGCTAGCGACCACCCGGCTGCCTACGAGCAGTACTTC

abundance: many
d_gene: .
v_gene: TRBV6-1
j_gene: TRBJ2-7
CDR3aa: CASSPKGYEQYF
CDR3nt: TGTGCCAGCAGTCCAAAGGGCTACGAGCAGTACTTC

abundance: few
d_gene: .
v_gene: TRBV10-3
j_gene: TRBJ2-3
CDR3aa: CAISEPGFTDTQYF
CDR3nt: TGTGCCATCAGTGAACCGGGCTTCACAGATACGCAGTATTTT

abundance: .
d_gene: TRBD1
v_gene: TRBV29-1
j_gene: TRBJ2-2
CDR3aa: CSVEGQGSGELFF
CDR3nt: TGCAGCGTTGAAGGACAGGGGTCCGGGGAGCTGTTTTTT

abundance: many
d_gene: .
v_gene: TRBV5-8
j_gene: TRBJ2-3
CDR3aa: CASSLSGHLADTQYF
CDR3nt: TGTGCCAGCAGCTTGTCAGGGCATTTAGCAGATACGCAGTATTTT

abundance: many
d_gene: .
v_gene: TRBV6-1
j_gene: TRBJ1-5
CDR3aa: CASSRSVYSNQPQHF
CDR3nt: TGTGCCAGCAGTCGCAGCGTCTATAGCAATCAGCCCCAGCATTTT

abundance: many
d_gene: .
v_gene: TRBV9
j_gene: TRBJ1-4
CDR3aa: CASSLRGATNEKLFF
CDR3nt: TGTGCCAGCAGCTTGAGGGGGGCAACTAATGAAAAACTGTTTTTT

abundance: many
d_gene: .
v_gene: TRBV6-1
j_gene: TRBJ1-3
CDR3aa: CASNSGHTNSGNTIYF
CDR3nt: TGTGCCAGCAACAGTGGACACACCAATTCTGGAAACACCATATATTTT

abundance: many
d_gene: .
v_gene: TRBV7-8
j_gene: TRBJ2-7
CDR3aa: CASSPIQDSYEQYF
CDR3nt: TGTGCCAGCAGCCCCATACAGGACTCCTACGAGCAGTACTTC

abundance: many
d_gene: .
v_gene: TRBV3-1
j_gene: TRBJ2-5
CDR3aa: CASSQGGETQYF
CDR3nt: TGTGCCAGCAGCCAAGGCGGGGAGACCCAGTACTTC